This TCR beta chain was retrieved from a study of blood T cell repertoires in COVID-19. Turning to the study itself: T cells, B-cell-depleted T cells, or PBMCs provided the cDNA or gDNA that served as material.

Participants were aged roughly 18 to 90 years, lived in 20 to 25 US areas, and enrolled virtually. Participants' own reports of clinical history determined their cohort assignment. Looked up from germline, CDR1 is LGHDT and CDR2 is YNNKEL (reference sequence). V lost 4 bases and J 3 bases, leaving 7 bases between the germline ends. This CDR3 comprises 13 residues. Profiling relied on immunoSEQ multiplex PCR, and the TCRdb table lists in-frame clones only, not all of them. Of 150,000 to 200,000 clones listed, roughly nine tenths are singletons. Specimen: PBMCs or T cells enriched from blood (not recorded which). The origin of this receptor is a woman between 40 and 50 years old with acute COVID-19. V and J are TRBV3-1 (or the pseudogene TRBV3-2) and TRBJ2-1; a weak D match, TRBD2 (5 bases). The CDR3 is CASSPRGYNEQFF. In nucleotides, the CDR3 is TGTGCCAGCAGCCCCCGGGGCTACAATGAGCAGTTCTTC.